This passage covers 6 T cell receptor beta chains from one sample sequenced in a study of shared clonotypes between healthy human individuals. The protocol was immunoSEQ multiplex PCR, while the TCRdb copy is restricted to in-frame clones and leaves out a portion. The sample shows hundreds of thousands of clones, around two thirds of them seen only once. The sequencing sample was made of memory CD4+ T cells sorted from blood. Subset in this sample: CD45RA-negative fraction. The receptors were sampled from a woman aged 25 to 45 in good health.

To note about this clone: This may stem from a read error, because a much larger clone lies one nucleotide away. The chain is built from TRBV7-9 and TRBJ2-5; D is unresolved. Germline loops: CDR1 SEHNR, CDR2 FQNEAQ (reference sequence). This CDR3 has 11 amino acids. Trimming cost V 5 bases and J 2 bases, with 3 bases left between them. The CDR3 coding sequence is TGTGCCAGCAGCGTACAAGAGACCCAGTACTTC. Encoded protein: CASSVQETQYF.

The J gene is TRBJ2-2, the V gene TRBV19, with D perhaps TRBD2 (5 bases). This CDR3 contains 13 residues. Germline values: CDR1 LNHDA, CDR2 SQIVND (reference sequence). V was trimmed by 9 bases and J by 8 bases, leaving 16 bases between them. The CDR3 DNA reads TGTGCCAGCACGGGGTTATGGGCTGGGGAGCTGTTTTTT. Protein sequence: CASTGLWAGELFF.

This chain uses TRBV10-1 with TRBJ2-1, with a tentative D call TRBD2 (6 bases). Per the germline V gene, CDR1 is WNHNN and CDR2 is SYGVQD (reference sequence). Trimming cost V 5 bases and J 8 bases, with 10 bases left between them. This CDR3 comprises 12 residues. The CDR3 here is CASSHGSHEQFF. As DNA, the CDR3 is TGCGCCAGCAGTCACGGGAGTCATGAGCAGTTCTTC.

The V and J genes are TRBV4-2 and TRBJ1-1; the match to TRBD1 covers 7 bases. V lost 3 bases to trimming and J lost 4 bases; unmatched junction nucleotides: 11. The CDR3 runs to 16 residues. Germline-derived CDR1 and CDR2 are LGHNA and YNFKEQ. The DNA of the CDR3 is TGTGCCAGCAGCCAGGCCAGCAGGGGGGACGGCACTGAAGCTTTCTTT. Translated, it gives CASSQASRGDGTEAFF.

A note on this clone: One base separates it from a far larger clone, so it is likely a read error. This chain connects TRBV7-9 to TRBJ2-1; 8 bases fit TRBD2. Germline-derived CDR1 and CDR2 are SEHNR and FQNEAQ (reference sequence). The CDR3 is 13 residues long. The DNA of the CDR3 is TGTACCAGCGGCAAGCGGGAGATAAATGAGCAGTTCTTC. Translating gives CTSGKREINEQFF.

V and J are TRBV21-1 and TRBJ1-5; TRBD1 reflects the table's D call only, with no check against the DNA. TRBV21-1 is assigned pseudogene status. This CDR3 has 17 residues. The CDR3 region has the DNA TGTGCCAGCAGCAGCCCCGACAGGGACCAAAGCAATCAGCCCCAGCATTTT. This encodes CASSSPDRDQSNQPQHF.